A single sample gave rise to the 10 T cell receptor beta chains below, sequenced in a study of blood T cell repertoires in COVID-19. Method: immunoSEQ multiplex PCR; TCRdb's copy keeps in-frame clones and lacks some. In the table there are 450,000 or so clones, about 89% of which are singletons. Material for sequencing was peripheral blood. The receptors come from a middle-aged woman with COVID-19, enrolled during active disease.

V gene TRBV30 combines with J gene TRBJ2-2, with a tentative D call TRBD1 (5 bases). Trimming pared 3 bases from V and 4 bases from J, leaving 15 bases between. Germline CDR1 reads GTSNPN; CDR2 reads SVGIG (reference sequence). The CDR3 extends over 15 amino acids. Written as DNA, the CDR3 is TGTGCCTGGAGCCTTGACAGAGGAATCACCGGGGAGCTGTTTTTT. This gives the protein CAWSLDRGITGELFF.

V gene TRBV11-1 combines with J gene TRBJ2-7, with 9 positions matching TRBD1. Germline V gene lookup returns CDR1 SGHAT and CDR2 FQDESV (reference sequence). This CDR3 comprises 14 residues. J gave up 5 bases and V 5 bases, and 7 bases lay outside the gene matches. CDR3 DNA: TGTGCCAGCAGCGGCCGGGACAGGGATAACGAGCAGTACTTC. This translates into CASSGRDRDNEQYF.

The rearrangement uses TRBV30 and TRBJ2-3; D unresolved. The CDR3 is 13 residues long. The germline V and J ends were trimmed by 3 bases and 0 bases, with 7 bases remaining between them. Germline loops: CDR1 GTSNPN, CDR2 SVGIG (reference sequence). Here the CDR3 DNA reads TGTGCCTGGAGCCGACTGAGCACAGATACGCAGTATTTT. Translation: CAWSRLSTDTQYF.

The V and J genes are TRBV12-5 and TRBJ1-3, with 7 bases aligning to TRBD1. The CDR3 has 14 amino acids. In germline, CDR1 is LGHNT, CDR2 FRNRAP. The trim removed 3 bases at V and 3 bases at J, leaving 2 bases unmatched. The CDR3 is CASGLGGFGNTIYF. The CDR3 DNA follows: TGTGCTAGTGGTTTAGGGGGCTTTGGAAACACCATATATTTT.

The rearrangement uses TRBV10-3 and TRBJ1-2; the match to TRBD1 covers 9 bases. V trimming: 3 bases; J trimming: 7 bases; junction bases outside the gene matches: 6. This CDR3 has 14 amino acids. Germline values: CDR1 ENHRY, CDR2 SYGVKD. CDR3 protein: CAISDQGQGFGYTF. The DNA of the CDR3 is TGTGCCATCAGTGACCAGGGACAGGGTTTTGGCTACACCTTC.

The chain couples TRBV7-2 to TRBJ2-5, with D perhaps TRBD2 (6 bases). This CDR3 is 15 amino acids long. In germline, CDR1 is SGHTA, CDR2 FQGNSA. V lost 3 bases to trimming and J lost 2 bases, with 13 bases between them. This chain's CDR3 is CASSFTGGPQETQYF. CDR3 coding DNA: TGTGCCAGCAGCTTTACCGGGGGTCCTCAAGAGACCCAGTACTTC.

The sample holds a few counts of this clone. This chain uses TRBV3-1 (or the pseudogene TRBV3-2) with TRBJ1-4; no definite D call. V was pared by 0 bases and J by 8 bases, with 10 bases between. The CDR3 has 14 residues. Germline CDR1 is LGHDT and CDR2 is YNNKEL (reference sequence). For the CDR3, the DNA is TGTGCCAGCAGCCAAGAAAGCGGTCTCGAAAAACTGTTTTTT. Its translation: CASSQESGLEKLFF.

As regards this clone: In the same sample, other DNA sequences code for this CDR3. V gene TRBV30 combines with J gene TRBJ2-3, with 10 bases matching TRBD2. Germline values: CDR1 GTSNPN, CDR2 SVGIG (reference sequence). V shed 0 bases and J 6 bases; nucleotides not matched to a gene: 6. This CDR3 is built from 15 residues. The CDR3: CAWSVSSGRTDTQYF. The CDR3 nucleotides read TGTGCCTGGAGTGTTTCTAGCGGGAGAACGGATACGCAGTATTTT. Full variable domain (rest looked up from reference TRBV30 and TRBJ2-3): SQTIHQWPATLVQPVGSPLSLECTVEGTSNPNLYWYRQAAGRGLQLLFYSVGIGQISSEVPQNLSASRPQDRQFILSSKKLLLSDSGFYLCAWSVSSGRTDTQYFGPGTRLTVL.

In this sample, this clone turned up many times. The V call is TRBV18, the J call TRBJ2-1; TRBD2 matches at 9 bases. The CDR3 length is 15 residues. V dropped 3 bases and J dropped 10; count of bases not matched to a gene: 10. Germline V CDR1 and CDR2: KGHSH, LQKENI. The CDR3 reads CASSPPSGKGREQFF. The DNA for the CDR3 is TGTGCCAGCTCACCCCCTAGCGGGAAGGGACGCGAGCAGTTCTTC.

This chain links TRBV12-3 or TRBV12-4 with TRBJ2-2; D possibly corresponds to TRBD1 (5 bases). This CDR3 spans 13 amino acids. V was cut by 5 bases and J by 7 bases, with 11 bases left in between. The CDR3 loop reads CASSRTQGGELFF. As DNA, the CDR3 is TGTGCCAGCAGTCGGACCCAGGGCGGGGAGCTGTTTTTT.